This TCR beta chain was profiled in a study of T-cell memory formation after mild COVID-19. About the research overall: Clusters were largely donor specific.

MiXCR, applied by TCRdb to the 5' RACE reads, yields one record per CDR3 protein. The sample lists approximately 480,000 distinct CDR3 sequences; 15% to 20% were seen once. Study outcomes and limitations: Several responding clones turned up in pre-infection memory, indicating that cross-reactive memory may have taken part.

This CDR3 has 14 residues. The V end was cut by 3 bases, the J end by 5 bases, with 13 bases between. This clonotype was seen more than once but under ten times. What it binds is unknown. This sequence joins TRBV12-3 or TRBV12-4 and TRBJ1-1; D is possibly TRBD1 (6 bases). Sequencing input: PBMCs or a T cell subset sorted from them (not recorded which). The TCR was taken from an adult woman who had mild COVID-19 (a few samples of this study predate the infection). Cell type and time point are not known. The CDR3 nucleotides read TGTGCCAGCAGTTTTACAGGGCGACGAACTGAAGCTTTCTTT. Its protein is CASSFTGRRTEAFF.